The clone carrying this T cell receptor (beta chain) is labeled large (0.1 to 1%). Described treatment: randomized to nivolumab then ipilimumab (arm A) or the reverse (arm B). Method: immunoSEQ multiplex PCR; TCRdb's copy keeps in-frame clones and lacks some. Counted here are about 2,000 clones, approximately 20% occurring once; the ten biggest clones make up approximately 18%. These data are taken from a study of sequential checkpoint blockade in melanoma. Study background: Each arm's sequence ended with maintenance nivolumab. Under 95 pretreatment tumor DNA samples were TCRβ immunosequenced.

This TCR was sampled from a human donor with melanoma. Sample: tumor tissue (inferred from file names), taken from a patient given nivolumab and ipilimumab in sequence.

DNA for the CDR3: TGCAGCGACATCGGACGGAATGGTGCTGAAGCTTTCTTT. Translating it yields CSDIGRNGAEAFF. The chain employs TRBV29-1 and TRBJ1-1; D uncertain. This CDR3 is 13 amino acids long. V shed 7 bases and J shed 6 bases, with 18 bases lying between them. Per germline, CDR1 SQVTM and CDR2 ANQGSEA.